This passage covers 21 T cell receptor beta chains from one sample sequenced in a study of glioma-infiltrating T cells after dendritic cell vaccination (dated by TCRdb to the mid-2010s). Receptor amplification or capture employed the immunoSEQ multiplex PCR assay. TCRdb carries this immuneACCESS record with in-frame sequences only. Its versions omit some clonotypes, under half of them owing to an unresolved V gene in the studies checked, with the rest unexplained. In all, the sample holds approximately 93,000 clones, and 85% of those were seen once. The ten largest clones capture about 8.5% of the sample. The sample's time point, from its label and the paper: after dendritic cell vaccination, including at tumor progression/relapse. The sequenced sample was blood, obtained after dendritic cell vaccination. Source of these receptors: a human donor with glioblastoma.

CDR3 nucleotide sequence: TGCGCCAGCAGCAGGGGACTAGCGGGAGAAACAGATACGCAGTATTTT. Amino acid sequence: CASSRGLAGETDTQYF. The rearrangement joins TRBV5-1 to TRBJ2-3; TRBD2 matches at 14 bases. This CDR3 contains 16 residues. Trimming cost V 4 bases and J 3 bases; bases outside gene matches: 4. The germline V gene encodes CDR1 SGHRS and CDR2 YFSETQ.

The V gene is TRBV7-2, the J gene TRBJ2-2, with 7 bases that match TRBD2. J gave up 1 base and V 3 bases, and 8 bases lay outside the gene matches. The CDR3 extends over 17 amino acids. CDR1 and CDR2 from the germline V gene are SGHTA and FQGNSA. The CDR3 nucleotides are TGTGCCAGCAGCTTGGGCTTACTAGCGAGGAACACCGGGGAGCTGTTTTTT. Translating gives CASSLGLLARNTGELFF.

The rearrangement uses TRBV9 and TRBJ2-1, with unresolved D. The CDR3 covers 14 residues. Looked up from germline, CDR1 is SGDLS and CDR2 is YYNGEE. V was clipped by 0 bases and J by 9 bases, with 13 bases between them. The CDR3 sequence: CASSVEDSPREQFF. In nucleotides, the CDR3 is TGTGCCAGCAGCGTAGAAGATAGCCCTCGTGAGCAGTTCTTC.

The chain uses TRBV4-3 and TRBJ2-1; 15 bases are shared with TRBD2. CDR3 length equals 17 residues. Germline V lookup: CDR1 LGHNA, CDR2 YSLEER. V lost 1 base, J lost 10 bases, and 8 bases stayed unmatched. The CDR3, as DNA: TGCGCCAGCAGCCAAGCAGCAGGACTAGCGGGGGGGCAGGAGCAGTTCTTC. Its translation: CASSQAAGLAGGQEQFF.

This clone has only one observation. The chain couples TRBV5-6 to TRBJ2-7; D possibly corresponds to TRBD2 (6 bases). CDR3 length: 14 residues. Trimming removed 3 bases at V and 2 bases at J, with 12 bases between. Germline CDR1 and CDR2: SGHDT and YYEEEE. The CDR3 DNA sequence: TGTGCCAGCAGCTCGTACGGGGGAGCCTACGAGCAGTACTTC. Protein: CASSSYGGAYEQYF. The variable domain in full, completed from reference TRBV5-6 and TRBJ2-7, reads DAGVTQSPTHLIKTRGQQVTLRCSPKSGHDTVSWYQQALGQGPQFIFQYYEEEERQRGNFPDRFSGHQFPNYSSELNVNALLLGDSALYLCASSSYGGAYEQYFGPGTRLTVT.

V usage is TRBV5-6 and J usage is TRBJ1-2; TRBD1 matches 9 bases. CDR3 length equals 14 residues. The V and J ends lost 1 base and 7 bases, in that order; junction bases with no gene match: 5. Germline V lookup: CDR1 SGHDT, CDR2 YYEEEE. CDR3 sequence reads: CASSLRTGVSGYTF. CDR3 coding DNA: TGTGCCAGCAGCTTGCGGACAGGGGTGAGTGGCTACACCTTC.

The V and J genes are TRBV10-3 and TRBJ2-3, with a weak D call TRBD2 (6 bases). The CDR3 consists of 14 residues. CDR1 is ENHRY, CDR2 SYGVKD, per germline. V was trimmed by 6 bases and J by 0 bases, leaving 10 bases between them. This chain's CDR3 is CAISRLVSTDTQYF. CDR3 nucleotide sequence: TGTGCCATCAGCCGACTAGTGAGCACAGATACGCAGTATTTT.

The chain uses TRBV18 and TRBJ1-2; the D gene is possibly TRBD1 (5 bases). CDR1 KGHSH and CDR2 LQKENI come from the germline V gene. V shed 3 bases and J shed 3 bases, with 8 bases lying between them. This CDR3 comprises 13 residues. The chain's CDR3 is CASSPGTDYGYTF. CDR3 DNA: TGTGCCAGCTCACCCGGGACTGACTATGGCTACACCTTC. Full variable domain (missing parts from reference TRBV18 and TRBJ1-2): NAGVMQNPRHLVRRRGQEARLRCSPMKGHSHVYWYRQLPEEGLKFMVYLQKENIIDESGMPKERFSAEFPKEGPSILRIQQVVRGDSAAYFCASSPGTDYGYTFGSGTRLTVV.

V gene TRBV27 combines with J gene TRBJ1-2, with 8 bases matching TRBD1. The germline V gene has CDR1 MNHEY and CDR2 SMNVEV (reference sequence). The ends lost 0 bases at V and 2 bases at J; junction bases unmatched: 14. CDR3 length: 19 residues. The CDR3 sequence is CASSLSKRSNRGKNYGYTF. For the CDR3, the DNA is TGTGCCAGCAGTTTATCAAAACGGAGTAACAGGGGGAAGAACTATGGCTACACCTTC.

This chain links TRBV12-5 with TRBJ2-3, with unresolved D. Trimming shortened V by 6 bases and J by 4 bases, and 11 bases separated the two germline ends. In germline, CDR1 is LGHNT, CDR2 FRNRAP. The CDR3 runs to 13 residues. The CDR3 bases are TGTGCTAGTGGCCGAGCACTCTCAGATACGCAGTATTTT. Residues: CASGRALSDTQYF.

The chain joins TRBV30 to TRBJ1-1; D possibly corresponds to TRBD1 (6 bases). V lost 0 bases and J lost 0, with 11 bases in between. Germline lookup yields CDR1 GTSNPN and CDR2 SVGIG (reference sequence). The CDR3 is 15 amino acids. The CDR3 region is CAWSVGGLMNTEAFF. Here the CDR3 DNA reads TGTGCCTGGAGTGTGGGGGGGCTGATGAACACTGAAGCTTTCTTT.

This chain connects TRBV30 to TRBJ1-2; tentatively, D is TRBD1 (6 bases). Germline CDR1 is GTSNPN and CDR2 is SVGIG (reference sequence). The CDR3 consists of 12 residues. Trimming left V 6 bases short and J 2 bases short, with 10 bases between. CDR3 residues: CACIDRNYGYTF. DNA for the CDR3: TGTGCCTGCATAGACAGGAACTATGGCTACACCTTC.

The chain joins TRBV7-9 to TRBJ2-7, with 10 positions matching TRBD1. The CDR3 is 17 amino acids. Germline CDR1 SEHNR, CDR2 FQNEAQ (reference sequence). V lost 6 bases, J lost 2 bases, and 13 bases stayed unmatched. The CDR3: CASRSPGTGVLTYEQYF. The CDR3 region has the DNA TGTGCCAGCAGATCACCGGGGACAGGGGTGCTTACCTACGAGCAGTACTTC.

J is TRBJ1-6 and V is TRBV18; 9 nucleotides align to TRBD1. The germline V gene encodes CDR1 KGHSH and CDR2 LQKENI. CDR3 size: 22 residues. V dropped 3 bases and J dropped 2; count of bases not matched to a gene: 20. For the CDR3, the DNA is TGTGCCAGCTCACCTCCCTTTCGGGGACGGACAGGGGAACATACCTATAATTCACCCCTCCACTTT. Translating gives CASSPPFRGRTGEHTYNSPLHF.

J is TRBJ2-3 and V is TRBV7-9; D call uncertain. V was pared by 6 bases and J by 2 bases, with 9 bases between. Germline CDR1 reads SEHNR; CDR2 reads FQNEAQ (reference sequence). The CDR3 is made up of 13 amino acids. The CDR3 is CASRRELTDTQYF. DNA of the CDR3: TGTGCCAGCAGACGTGAACTCACAGATACGCAGTATTTT.

V and J are TRBV27 and TRBJ1-2; 9 bases line up with TRBD1. The CDR3 runs 15 residues. V dropped 6 bases and J dropped 2; count of bases not matched to a gene: 7. Germline V gene sequence: CDR1 MNHEY, CDR2 SMNVEV (reference sequence). The DNA for the CDR3 is TGTGCCAGCAGAGTCGGGACAGGGAAAAACTATGGCTACACCTTC. It translates to CASRVGTGKNYGYTF.

The V and J genes are TRBV5-6 and TRBJ1-2; D gene unclear. CDR1 and CDR2 from the germline V gene are SGHDT and YYEEEE. CDR3 length: 13 residues. Trimming removed 2 bases from V and 8 bases from J, with 13 bases in between. The CDR3 nucleotides are TGTGCCAGCAGCTTACCCCCGGGAGGCGGCTACACCTTC. Amino acids: CASSLPPGGGYTF.

The chain is built from TRBV5-4 and TRBJ2-1, with 8 bases fitting TRBD2. CDR3 length: 13 residues. Trimming cost V 7 bases and J 6 bases; bases outside gene matches: 6. In germline, CDR1 is SGHNT, CDR2 YYREEE (reference sequence). The CDR3 DNA is TGTGCCAGCTGGGGTCTAGCGGGCAATGAGCAGTTCTTC. Encoded protein: CASWGLAGNEQFF.

The gene calls are TRBV19 and TRBJ1-4, with 7 bases matching TRBD1. This CDR3 region has 15 residues. Unmatched junction bases numbered 5, after V lost 7 bases and J lost 0 bases. From germline, CDR1 is LNHDA and CDR2 SQIVND (reference sequence). The CDR3 nucleotides are TGTGCCAGTAAAACAGGGGCGGCAACTAATGAAAAACTGTTTTTT. It yields the protein CASKTGAATNEKLFF.

This chain joins TRBV11-3 and TRBJ2-1; perhaps TRBD1 as D (5 bases). Germline V gene lookup returns CDR1 SGHNT and CDR2 YENEEA. V was trimmed by 1 base and J by 2 bases, leaving 9 bases between them. This CDR3 region has 15 residues. Here the CDR3 DNA reads TGTGCCAGCAGCTTAGGGAGACAGACCTACAATGAGCAGTTCTTC. This codes for CASSLGRQTYNEQFF.

The chain is built from TRBV7-2 and TRBJ2-7; the match to TRBD2 covers 12 bases. Germline CDR1 SGHTA, CDR2 FQGNSA. V shed 0 bases and J 1 base; nucleotides not matched to a gene: 4. The CDR3 is made up of 17 amino acids. The CDR3 sequence is CASSLASSGGVSYEQYF. The CDR3 bases are TGTGCCAGCAGCTTAGCGTCTAGCGGGGGGGTTTCCTACGAGCAGTACTTC.